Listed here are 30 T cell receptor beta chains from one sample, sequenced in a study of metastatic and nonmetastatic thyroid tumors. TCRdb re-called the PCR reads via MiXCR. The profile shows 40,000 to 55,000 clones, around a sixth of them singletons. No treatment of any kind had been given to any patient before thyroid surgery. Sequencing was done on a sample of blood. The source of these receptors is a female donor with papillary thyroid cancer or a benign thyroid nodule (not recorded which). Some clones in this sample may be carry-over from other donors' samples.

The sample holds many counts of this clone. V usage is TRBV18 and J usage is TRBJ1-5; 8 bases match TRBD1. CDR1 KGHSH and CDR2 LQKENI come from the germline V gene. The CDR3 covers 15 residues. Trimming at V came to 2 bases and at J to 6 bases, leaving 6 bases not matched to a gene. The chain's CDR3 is CASSPMQGASQPQHF. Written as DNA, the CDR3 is TGTGCCAGCTCACCAATGCAGGGGGCGAGTCAGCCCCAGCATTTT.

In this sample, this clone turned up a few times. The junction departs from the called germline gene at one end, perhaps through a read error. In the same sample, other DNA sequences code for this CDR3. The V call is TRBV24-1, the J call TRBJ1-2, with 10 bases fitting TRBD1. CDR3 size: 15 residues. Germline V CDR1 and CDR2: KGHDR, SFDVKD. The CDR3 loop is CATSDNDRGLSGYTF. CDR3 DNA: TGTGCCACAAGTGATAACGACAGGGGGCTTTCTGGATACACCTTC.

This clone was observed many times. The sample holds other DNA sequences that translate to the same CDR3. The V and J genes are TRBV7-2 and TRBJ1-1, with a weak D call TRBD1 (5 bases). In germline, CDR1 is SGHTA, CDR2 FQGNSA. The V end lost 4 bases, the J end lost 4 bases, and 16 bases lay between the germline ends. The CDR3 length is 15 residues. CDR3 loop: CASSSSPGLSTEAFF. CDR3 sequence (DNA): TGTGCCAGCAGCTCATCGCCGGGACTATCCACTGAAGCTTTCTTT.

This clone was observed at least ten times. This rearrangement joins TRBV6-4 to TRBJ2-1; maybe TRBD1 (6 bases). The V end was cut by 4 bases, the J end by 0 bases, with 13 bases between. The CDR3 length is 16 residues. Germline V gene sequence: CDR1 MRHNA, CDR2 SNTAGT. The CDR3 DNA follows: TGTGCCAGCAGTGTCCATACAGGGCGCTCCTACAATGAGCAGTTCTTC. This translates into CASSVHTGRSYNEQFF.

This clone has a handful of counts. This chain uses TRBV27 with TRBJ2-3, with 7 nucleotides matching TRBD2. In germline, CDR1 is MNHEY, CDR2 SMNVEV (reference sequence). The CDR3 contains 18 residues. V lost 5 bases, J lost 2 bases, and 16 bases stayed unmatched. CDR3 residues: CASSLTRCGLVLTDTQYF. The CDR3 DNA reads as TGTGCCAGCAGTCTCACCCGCTGCGGACTAGTCCTCACAGATACGCAGTATTTT.

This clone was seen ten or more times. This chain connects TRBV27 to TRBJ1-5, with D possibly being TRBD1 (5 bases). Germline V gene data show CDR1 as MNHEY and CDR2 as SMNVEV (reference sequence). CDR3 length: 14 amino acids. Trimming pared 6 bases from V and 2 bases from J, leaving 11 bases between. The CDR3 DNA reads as TGTGCCAGCAGGTCGTTGGGGGGCAATCAGCCCCAGCATTTT. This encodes CASRSLGGNQPQHF.

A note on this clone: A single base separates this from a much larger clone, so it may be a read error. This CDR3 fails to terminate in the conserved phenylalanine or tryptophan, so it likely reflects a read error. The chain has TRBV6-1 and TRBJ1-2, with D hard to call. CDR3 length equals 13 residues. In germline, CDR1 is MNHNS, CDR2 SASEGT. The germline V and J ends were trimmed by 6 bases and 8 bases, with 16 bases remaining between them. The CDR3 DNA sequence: TGTGCCAGCAGCACGTCCCTTCGGAACGGCTACACCGTC. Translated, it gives CASSTSLRNGYTV.

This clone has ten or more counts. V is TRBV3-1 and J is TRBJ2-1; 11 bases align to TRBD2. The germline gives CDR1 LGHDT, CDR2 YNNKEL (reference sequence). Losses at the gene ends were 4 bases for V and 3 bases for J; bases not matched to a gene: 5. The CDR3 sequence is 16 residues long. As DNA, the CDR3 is TGTGCCAGCAGCCCGCAGACTAGCGGGAACTACAATGAGCAGTTCTTC. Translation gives CASSPQTSGNYNEQFF.

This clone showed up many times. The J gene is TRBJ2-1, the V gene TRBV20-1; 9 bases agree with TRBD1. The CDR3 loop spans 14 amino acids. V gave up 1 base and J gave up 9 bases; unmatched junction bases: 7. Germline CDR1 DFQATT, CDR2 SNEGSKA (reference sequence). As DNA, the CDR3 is TGCAGTGCTAGAGGACAGGGGGAGGCAAGTGAGCAGTTCTTC. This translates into CSARGQGEASEQFF.

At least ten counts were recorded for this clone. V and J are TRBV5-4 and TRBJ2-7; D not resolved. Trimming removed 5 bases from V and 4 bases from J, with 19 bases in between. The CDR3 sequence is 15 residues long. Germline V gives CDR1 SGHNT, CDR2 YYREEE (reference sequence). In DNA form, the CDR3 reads TGTGCCAGCAGTGAAGGAGCGAGTTCGGCGTACGAGCAGTACTTC. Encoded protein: CASSEGASSAYEQYF.

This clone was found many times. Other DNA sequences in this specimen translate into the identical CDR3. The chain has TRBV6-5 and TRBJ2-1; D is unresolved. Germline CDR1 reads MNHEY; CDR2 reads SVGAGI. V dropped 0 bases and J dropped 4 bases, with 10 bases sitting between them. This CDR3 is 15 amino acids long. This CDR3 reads CASSYSSGGYNEQFF. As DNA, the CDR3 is TGTGCCAGCAGTTACTCATCCGGTGGGTACAATGAGCAGTTCTTC.

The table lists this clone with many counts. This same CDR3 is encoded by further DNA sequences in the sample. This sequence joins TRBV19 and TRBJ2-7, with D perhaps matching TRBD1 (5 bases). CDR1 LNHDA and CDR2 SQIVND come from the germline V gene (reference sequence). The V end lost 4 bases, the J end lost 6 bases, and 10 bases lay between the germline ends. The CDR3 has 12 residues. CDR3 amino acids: CASSNWGSEQYF. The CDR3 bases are TGTGCCAGTAGTAACTGGGGCTCCGAGCAGTACTTC.

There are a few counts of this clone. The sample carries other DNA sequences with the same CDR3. In DNA, the CDR3 is TGTGCCAGCAGTGAACGGCGGACTAGTGGGAGAGTCACAGATACGCAGTATTTT. This encodes CASSERRTSGRVTDTQYF. This chain links TRBV6-1 with TRBJ2-3, with 7 nucleotides matching TRBD2. Trimming removed 2 bases from V and 2 bases from J; junction bases left unmatched: 13. The CDR3 totals 18 residues. Germline CDR1 and CDR2: MNHNS and SASEGT.

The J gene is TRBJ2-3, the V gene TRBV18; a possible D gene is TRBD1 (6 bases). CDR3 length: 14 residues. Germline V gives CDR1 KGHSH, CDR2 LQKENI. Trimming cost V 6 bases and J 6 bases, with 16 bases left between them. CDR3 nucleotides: TGTGCCAGCTCCCACCGGGACATTGAGGATACGCAGTATTTT. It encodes CASSHRDIEDTQYF.

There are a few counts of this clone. This CDR3 reads CASIWGFVNNEQFF. The CDR3 DNA reads TGTGCCAGTATTTGGGGGTTTGTGAACAATGAGCAGTTCTTC. The chain combines TRBV6-1 with TRBJ2-1; D may correspond to TRBD1 or TRBD2 (5 bases each). Trimming stripped 9 bases from V and 5 bases from J, with 17 bases between. The CDR3 length is 14 residues. Germline CDR1 MNHNS, CDR2 SASEGT.

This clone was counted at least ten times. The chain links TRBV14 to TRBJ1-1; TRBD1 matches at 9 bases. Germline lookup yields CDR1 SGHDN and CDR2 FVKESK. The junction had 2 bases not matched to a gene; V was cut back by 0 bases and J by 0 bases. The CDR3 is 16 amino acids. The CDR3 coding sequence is TGTGCCAGCAGCCAAGACGGACAGGGGATGAACACTGAAGCTTTCTTT. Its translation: CASSQDGQGMNTEAFF.

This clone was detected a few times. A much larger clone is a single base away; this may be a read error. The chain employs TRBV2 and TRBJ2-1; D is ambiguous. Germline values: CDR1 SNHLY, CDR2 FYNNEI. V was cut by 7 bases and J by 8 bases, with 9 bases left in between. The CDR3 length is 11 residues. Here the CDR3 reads CASNVGHEQFF. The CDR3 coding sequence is TGTGCCAGCAATGTCGGACATGAGCAGTTCTTC.

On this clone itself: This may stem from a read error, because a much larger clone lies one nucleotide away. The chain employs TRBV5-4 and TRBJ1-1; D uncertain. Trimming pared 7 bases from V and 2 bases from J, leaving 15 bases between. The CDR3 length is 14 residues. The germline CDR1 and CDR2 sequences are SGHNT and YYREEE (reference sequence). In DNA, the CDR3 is TGTGCCAGCGTGCGTGGCCGGGAAAACACTGAAGCTTTCTTT. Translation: CASVRGRENTEAFF.

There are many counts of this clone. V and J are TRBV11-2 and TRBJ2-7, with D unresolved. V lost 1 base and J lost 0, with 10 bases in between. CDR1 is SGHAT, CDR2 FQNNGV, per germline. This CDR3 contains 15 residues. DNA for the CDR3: TGTGCCAGCAGCTTAGGGGCGTTGAGCTCCTACGAGCAGTACTTC. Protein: CASSLGALSSYEQYF.

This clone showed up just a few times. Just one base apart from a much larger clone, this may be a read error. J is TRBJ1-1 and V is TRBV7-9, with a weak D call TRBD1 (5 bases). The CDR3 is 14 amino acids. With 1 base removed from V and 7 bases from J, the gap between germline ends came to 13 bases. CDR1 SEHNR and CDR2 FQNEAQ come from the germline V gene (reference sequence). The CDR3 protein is CASSLVAGRDEAFF. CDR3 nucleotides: TGTGCCAGCAGCTTAGTCGCAGGGCGGGATGAAGCTTTCTTT. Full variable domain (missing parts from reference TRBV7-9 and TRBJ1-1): DTGVSQNPRHKITKRGQNVTFRCDPISEHNRLYWYRQTLGQGPEFLTYFQNEAQLEKSRLLSDRFSAERPKGSFSTLEIQRTEQGDSAMYLCASSLVAGRDEAFFGQGTRLTVV.

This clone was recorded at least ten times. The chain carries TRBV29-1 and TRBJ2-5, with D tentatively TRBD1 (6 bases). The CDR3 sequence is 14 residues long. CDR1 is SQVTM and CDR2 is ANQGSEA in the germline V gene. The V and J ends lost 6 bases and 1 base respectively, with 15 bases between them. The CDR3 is CSVESQGRQETQYF. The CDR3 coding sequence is TGCAGCGTCGAATCACAGGGACGCCAAGAGACCCAGTACTTC. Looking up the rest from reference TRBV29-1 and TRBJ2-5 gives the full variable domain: SAVISQKPSRDICQRGTSLTIQCQVDSQVTMMFWYRQQPGQSLTLIATANQGSEATYESGFVIDKFPISRPNLTFSTLTVSNMSPEDSSIYLCSVESQGRQETQYFGPGTRLLVL.

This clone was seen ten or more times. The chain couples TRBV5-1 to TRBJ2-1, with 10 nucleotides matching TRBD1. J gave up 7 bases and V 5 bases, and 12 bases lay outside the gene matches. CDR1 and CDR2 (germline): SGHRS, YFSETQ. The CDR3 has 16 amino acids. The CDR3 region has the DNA TGCGCCAGCAGTACATTCCGGGACAGGGGTCGAAATGAGCAGTTCTTC. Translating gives CASSTFRDRGRNEQFF.

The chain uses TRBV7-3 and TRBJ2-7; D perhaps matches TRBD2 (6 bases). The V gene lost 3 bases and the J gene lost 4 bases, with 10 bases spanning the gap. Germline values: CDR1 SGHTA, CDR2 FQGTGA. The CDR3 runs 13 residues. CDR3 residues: CASSLTGGYEQYF. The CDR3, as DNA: TGTGCCAGCAGCTTGACCGGGGGTTACGAGCAGTACTTC.

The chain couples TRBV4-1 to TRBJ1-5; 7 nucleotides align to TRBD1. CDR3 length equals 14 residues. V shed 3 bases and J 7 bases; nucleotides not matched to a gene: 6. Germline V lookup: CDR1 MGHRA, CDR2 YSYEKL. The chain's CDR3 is CASSQTGFGQPQHF. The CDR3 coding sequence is TGCGCCAGCAGCCAGACAGGGTTCGGCCAGCCCCAGCATTTT.

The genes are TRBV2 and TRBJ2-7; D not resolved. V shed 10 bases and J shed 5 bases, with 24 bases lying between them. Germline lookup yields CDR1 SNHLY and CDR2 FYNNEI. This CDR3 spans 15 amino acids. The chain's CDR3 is CATTSSQQSFHEQYF. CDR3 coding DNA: TGTGCCACCACCTCCAGTCAACAGAGTTTCCACGAGCAGTACTTC.

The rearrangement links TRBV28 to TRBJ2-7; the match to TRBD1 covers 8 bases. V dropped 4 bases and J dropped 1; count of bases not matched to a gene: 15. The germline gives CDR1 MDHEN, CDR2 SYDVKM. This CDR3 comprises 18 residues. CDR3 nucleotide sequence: TGTGCCAGCAGTTCAACCTCTCCGGGACAGGTGCTTTCCTACGAGCAGTACTTC. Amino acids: CASSSTSPGQVLSYEQYF.

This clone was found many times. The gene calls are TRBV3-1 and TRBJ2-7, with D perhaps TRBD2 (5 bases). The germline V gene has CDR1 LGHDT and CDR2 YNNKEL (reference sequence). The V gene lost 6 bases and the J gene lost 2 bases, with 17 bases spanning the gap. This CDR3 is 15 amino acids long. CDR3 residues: CASSRGLAEAYEQYF. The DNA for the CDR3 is TGTGCCAGCAGTCGGGGTCTGGCAGAAGCCTACGAGCAGTACTTC.

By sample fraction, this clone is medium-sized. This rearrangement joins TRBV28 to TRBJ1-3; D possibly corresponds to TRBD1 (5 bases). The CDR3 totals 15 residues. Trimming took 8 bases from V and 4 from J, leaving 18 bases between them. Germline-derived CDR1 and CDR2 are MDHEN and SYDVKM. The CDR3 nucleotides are TGTGCCAGCCGTACCGGGGGACCAAAAGGAAACACCATATATTTT. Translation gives CASRTGGPKGNTIYF. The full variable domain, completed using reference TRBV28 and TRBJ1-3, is DVKVTQSSRYLVKRTGEKVFLECVQDMDHENMFWYRQDPGLGLRLIYFSYDVKMKEKGDIPEGYSVSREKKERFSLILESASTNQTSMYLCASRTGGPKGNTIYFGEGSWLTVV.

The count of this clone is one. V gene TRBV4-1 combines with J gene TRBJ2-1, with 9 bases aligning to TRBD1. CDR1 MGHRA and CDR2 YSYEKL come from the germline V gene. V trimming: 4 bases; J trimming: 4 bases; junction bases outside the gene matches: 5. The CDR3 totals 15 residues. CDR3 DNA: TGCGCCAGCAGCCCGGGACAGGGCCCATACAATGAGCAGTTCTTC. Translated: CASSPGQGPYNEQFF.

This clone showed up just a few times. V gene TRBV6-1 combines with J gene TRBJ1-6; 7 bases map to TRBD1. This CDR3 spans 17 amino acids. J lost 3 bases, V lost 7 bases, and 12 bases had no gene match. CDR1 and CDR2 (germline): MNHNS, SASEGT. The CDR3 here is CASNTGVQGLYNSPLHF. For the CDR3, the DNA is TGTGCCAGCAACACAGGGGTACAGGGACTCTATAATTCACCCCTCCACTTT.